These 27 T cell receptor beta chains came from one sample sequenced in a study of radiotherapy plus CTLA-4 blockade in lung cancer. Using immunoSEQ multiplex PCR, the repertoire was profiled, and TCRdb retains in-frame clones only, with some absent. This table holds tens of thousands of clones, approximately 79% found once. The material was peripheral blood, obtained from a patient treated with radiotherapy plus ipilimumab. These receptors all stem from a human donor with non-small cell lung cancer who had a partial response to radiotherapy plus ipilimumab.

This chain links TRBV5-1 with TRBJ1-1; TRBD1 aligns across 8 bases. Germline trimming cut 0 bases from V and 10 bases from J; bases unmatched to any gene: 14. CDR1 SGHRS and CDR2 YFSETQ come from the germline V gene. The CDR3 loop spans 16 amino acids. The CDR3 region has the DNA TGCGCCAGCAGCTTGGCTCCAGGGGGCAAGGTTGTAGGAGCTTTCTTT. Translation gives CASSLAPGGKVVGAFF.

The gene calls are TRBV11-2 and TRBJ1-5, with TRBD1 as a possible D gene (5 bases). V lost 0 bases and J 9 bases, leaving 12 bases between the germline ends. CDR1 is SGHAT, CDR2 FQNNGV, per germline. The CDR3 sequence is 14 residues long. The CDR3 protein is CASSLDGQGLPQHF. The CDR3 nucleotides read TGTGCCAGCAGCTTAGATGGCCAGGGTCTGCCCCAGCATTTT.

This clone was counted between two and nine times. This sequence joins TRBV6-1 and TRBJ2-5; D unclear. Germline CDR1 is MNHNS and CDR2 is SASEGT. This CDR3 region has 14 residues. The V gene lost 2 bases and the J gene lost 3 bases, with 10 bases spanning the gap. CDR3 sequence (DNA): TGTGCCAGCAGTGAATTCGGAACAGAAGAGACCCAGTACTTC. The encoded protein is CASSEFGTEETQYF.

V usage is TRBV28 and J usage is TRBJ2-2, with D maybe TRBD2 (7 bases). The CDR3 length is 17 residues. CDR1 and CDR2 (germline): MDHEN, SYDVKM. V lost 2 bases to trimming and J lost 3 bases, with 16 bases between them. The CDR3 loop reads CASSLPTGGGYTGELFF. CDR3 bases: TGTGCCAGCAGTTTACCCACTGGGGGGGGCTACACCGGGGAGCTGTTTTTT.

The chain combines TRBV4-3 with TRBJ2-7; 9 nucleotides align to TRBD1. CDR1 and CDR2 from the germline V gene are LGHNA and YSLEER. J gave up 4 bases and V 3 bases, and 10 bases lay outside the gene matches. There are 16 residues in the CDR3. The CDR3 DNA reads TGCGCCAGCAGCCAGGTGCTTGCGACAGGGGGTTACGAGCAGTACTTC. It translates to CASSQVLATGGYEQYF.

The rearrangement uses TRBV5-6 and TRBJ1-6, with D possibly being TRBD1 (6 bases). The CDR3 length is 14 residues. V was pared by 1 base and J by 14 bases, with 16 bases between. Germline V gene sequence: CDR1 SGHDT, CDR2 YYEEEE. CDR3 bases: TGTGCCAGCAGCTTGACCGGGGGGCGTGTTGCCCTCCACTTT. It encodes CASSLTGGRVALHF.

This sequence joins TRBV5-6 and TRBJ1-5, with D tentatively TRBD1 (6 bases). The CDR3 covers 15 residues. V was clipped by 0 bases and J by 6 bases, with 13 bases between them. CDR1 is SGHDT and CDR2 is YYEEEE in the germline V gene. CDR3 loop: CASSLDRDEAQPQHF. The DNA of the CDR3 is TGTGCCAGCAGCTTGGACAGGGATGAAGCTCAGCCCCAGCATTTT.

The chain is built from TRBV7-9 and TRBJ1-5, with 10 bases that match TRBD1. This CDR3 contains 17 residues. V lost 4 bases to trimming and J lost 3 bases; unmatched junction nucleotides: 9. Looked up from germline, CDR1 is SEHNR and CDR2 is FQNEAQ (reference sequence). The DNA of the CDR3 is TGTGCCAGCAGCTCCGGCCTGGGACAGGGGATCAATCAGCCCCAGCATTTT. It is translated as CASSSGLGQGINQPQHF.

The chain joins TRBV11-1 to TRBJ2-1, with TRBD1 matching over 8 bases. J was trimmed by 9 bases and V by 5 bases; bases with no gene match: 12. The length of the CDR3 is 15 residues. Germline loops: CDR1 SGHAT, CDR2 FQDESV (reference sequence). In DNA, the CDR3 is TGTGCCAGCAGCCCACCGGGACAGGTCGTCTCTGAGCAGTTCTTC. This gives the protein CASSPPGQVVSEQFF.

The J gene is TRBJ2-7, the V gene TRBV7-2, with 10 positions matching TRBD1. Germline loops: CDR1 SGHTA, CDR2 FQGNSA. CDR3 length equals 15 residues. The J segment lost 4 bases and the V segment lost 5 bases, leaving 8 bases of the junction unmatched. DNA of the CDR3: TGTGCCAGCAGCCTAGACGGGGACAGGGGTTACGAGCAGTACTTC. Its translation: CASSLDGDRGYEQYF.

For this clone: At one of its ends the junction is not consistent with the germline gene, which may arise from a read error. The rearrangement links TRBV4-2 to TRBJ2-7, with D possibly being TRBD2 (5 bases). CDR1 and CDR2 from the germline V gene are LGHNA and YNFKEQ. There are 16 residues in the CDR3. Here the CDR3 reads CASSKDPGTGTYEQYF. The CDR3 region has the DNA TGTGCCAGCAGCAAAGACCCGGGTACGGGAACCTACGAGCAGTACTTC.

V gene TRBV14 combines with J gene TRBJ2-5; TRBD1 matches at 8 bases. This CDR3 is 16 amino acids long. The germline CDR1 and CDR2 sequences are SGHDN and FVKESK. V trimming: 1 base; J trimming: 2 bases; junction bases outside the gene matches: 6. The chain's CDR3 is CASSQGGRGRQETQYF. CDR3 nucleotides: TGTGCCAGCAGCCAAGGTGGCAGGGGGCGGCAAGAGACCCAGTACTTC. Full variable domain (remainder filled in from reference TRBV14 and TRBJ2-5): EAGVTQFPSHSVIEKGQTVTLRCDPISGHDNLYWYRRVMGKEIKFLLHFVKESKQDESGMPNNRFLAERTGGTYSTLKVQPAELEDSGVYFCASSQGGRGRQETQYFGPGTRLLVL.

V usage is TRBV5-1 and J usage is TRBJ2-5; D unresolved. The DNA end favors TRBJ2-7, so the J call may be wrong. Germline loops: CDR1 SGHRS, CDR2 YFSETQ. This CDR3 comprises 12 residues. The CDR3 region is CASSLDRNEQYF. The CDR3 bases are TGCGCCAGCAGCTTGGACAGAAACGAGCAGTACTTC.

CDR3 nucleotides: TGTGCCAGCAGCCCGGACAGGGCGAACACTGAAGCTTTCTTT. Its translation is CASSPDRANTEAFF. This chain links TRBV5-4 with TRBJ1-1, with 8 bases lining up with TRBD1. The CDR3 is 14 amino acids. CDR1 and CDR2 from the germline V gene are SGHNT and YYREEE (reference sequence). Trimming at V came to 4 bases and at J to 1 base, leaving 3 bases not matched to a gene.

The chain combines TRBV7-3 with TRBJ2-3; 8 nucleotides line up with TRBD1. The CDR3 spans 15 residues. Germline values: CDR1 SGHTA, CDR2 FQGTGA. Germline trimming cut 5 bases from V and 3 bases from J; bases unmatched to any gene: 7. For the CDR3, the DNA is TGTGCCAGCAGCCTAGGACAGGGAAGGACAGATACGCAGTATTTT. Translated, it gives CASSLGQGRTDTQYF.

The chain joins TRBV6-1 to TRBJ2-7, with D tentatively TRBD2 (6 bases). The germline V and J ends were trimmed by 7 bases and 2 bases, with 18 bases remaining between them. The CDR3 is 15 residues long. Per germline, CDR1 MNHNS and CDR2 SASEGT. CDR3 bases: TGTGCCAGCACCCCCGGCGGGGCAGTCCCCTACGAGCAGTACTTC. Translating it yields CASTPGGAVPYEQYF.

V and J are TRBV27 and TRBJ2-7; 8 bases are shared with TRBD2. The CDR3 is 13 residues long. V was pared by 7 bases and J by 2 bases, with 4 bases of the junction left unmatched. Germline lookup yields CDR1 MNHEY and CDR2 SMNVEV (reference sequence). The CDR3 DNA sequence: TGTGCCAGCACCCAGCGGGGGACCTACGAGCAGTACTTC. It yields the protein CASTQRGTYEQYF.

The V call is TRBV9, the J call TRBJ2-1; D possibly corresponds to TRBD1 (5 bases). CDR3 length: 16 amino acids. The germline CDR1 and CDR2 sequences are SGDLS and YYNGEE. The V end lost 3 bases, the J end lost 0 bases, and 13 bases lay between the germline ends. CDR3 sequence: CASSGQGKSSYNEQFF. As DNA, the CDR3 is TGTGCCAGCAGCGGGCAGGGTAAGAGCTCCTACAATGAGCAGTTCTTC.

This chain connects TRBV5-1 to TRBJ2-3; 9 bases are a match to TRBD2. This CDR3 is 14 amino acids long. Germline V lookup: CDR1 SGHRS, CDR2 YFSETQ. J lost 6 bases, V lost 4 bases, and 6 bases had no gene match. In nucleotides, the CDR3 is TGCGCCAGCAGCCCGCGGGGGGGGGTGGATACGCAGTATTTT. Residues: CASSPRGGVDTQYF.

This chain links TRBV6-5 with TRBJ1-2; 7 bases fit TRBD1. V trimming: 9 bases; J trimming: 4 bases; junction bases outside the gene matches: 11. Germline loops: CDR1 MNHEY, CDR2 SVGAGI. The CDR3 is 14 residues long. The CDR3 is CASRGGGRGYGYTF. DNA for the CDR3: TGTGCCAGTCGAGGAGGGGGCCGAGGCTATGGCTACACCTTC.

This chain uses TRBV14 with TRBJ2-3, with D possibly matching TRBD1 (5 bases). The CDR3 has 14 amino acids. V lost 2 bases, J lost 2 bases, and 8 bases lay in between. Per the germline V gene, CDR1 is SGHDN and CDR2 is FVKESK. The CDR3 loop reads CASSQTTVTDTQYF. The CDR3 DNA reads TGTGCCAGCAGCCAAACGACAGTCACAGATACGCAGTATTTT.

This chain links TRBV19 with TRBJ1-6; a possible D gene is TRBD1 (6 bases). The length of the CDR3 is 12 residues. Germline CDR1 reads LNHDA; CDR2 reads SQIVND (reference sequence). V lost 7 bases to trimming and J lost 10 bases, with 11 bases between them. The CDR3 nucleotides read TGTGCCAGTACTGTAGGGGGATCACCCCTCCACTTT. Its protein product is CASTVGGSPLHF.

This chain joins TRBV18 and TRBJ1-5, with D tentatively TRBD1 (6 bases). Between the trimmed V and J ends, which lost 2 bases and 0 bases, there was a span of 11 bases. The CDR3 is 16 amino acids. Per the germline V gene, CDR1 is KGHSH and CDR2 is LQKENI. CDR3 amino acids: CASSPSRGGSNQPQHF. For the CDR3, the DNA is TGTGCCAGCTCACCAAGTCGAGGGGGTAGCAATCAGCCCCAGCATTTT.

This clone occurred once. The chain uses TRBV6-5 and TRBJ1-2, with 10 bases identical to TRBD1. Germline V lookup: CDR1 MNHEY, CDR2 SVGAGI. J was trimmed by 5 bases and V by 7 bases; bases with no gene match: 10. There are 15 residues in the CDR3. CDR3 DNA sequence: TGTGCCAGCACTAAACCGGGACAGGGGAAGTATGGCTACACCTTC. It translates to CASTKPGQGKYGYTF.

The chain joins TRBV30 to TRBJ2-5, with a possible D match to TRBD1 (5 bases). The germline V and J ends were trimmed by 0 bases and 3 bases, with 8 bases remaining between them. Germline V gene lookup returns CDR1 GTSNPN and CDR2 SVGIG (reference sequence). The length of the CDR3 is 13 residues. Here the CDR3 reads CAWSVQGEETQYF. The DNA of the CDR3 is TGTGCCTGGAGTGTACAAGGGGAAGAGACCCAGTACTTC.

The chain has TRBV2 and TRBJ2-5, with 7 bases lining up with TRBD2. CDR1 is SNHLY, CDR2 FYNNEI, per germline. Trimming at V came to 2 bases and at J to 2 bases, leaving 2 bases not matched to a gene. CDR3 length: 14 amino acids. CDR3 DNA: TGTGCCAGCAGTGAACCAGCGGGACAAGAGACCCAGTACTTC. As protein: CASSEPAGQETQYF. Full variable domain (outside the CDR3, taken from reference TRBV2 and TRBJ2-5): EPEVTQTPSHQVTQMGQEVILRCVPISNHLYFYWYRQILGQKVEFLVSFYNNEISEKSEIFDDQFSVERPDGSNFTLKIRSTKLEDSAMYFCASSEPAGQETQYFGPGTRLLVL.

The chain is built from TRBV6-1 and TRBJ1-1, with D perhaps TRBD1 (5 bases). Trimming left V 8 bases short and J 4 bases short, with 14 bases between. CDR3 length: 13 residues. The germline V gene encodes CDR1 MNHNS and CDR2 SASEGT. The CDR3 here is CASGASQSTEAFF. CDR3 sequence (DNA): TGTGCCAGCGGGGCTTCTCAGTCCACTGAAGCTTTCTTT.